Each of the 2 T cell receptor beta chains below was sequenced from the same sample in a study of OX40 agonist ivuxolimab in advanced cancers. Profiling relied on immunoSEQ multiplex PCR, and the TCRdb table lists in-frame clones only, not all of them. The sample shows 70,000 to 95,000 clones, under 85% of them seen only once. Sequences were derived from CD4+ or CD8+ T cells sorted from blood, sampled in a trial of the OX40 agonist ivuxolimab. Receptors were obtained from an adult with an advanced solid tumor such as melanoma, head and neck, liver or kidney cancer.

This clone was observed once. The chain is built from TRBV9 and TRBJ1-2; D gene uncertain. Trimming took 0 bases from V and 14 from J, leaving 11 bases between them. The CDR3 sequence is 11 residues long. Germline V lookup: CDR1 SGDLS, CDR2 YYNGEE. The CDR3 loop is CASSVGGGFTF. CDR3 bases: TGTGCCAGCAGCGTAGGTGGAGGGTTTACCTTC.

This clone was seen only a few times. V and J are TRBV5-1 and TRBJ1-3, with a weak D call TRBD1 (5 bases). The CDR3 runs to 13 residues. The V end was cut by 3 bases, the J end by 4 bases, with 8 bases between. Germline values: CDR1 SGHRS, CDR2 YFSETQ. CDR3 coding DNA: TGCGCCAGCAGCTCGGGGCCCGGAAACACCATATATTTT. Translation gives CASSSGPGNTIYF.